This TCR beta chain derives from a study of blood T cell repertoires in COVID-19. The repertoire was sequenced with immunoSEQ multiplex PCR; TCRdb's copy has only in-frame clones and lacks some. The data hold under 350,000 clones, with about 89% observed a single time. CDR3 length equals 16 residues. CDR1 is SEHNR and CDR2 is FQNEAQ in the germline V gene (reference sequence). The J segment lost 1 base and the V segment lost 1 base, leaving 6 bases of the junction unmatched. The clonotype originates from a man aged 35 to 55 with acute or convalescent COVID-19. The rearrangement joins TRBV7-9 to TRBJ2-7; 8 bases align to TRBD1. Source material: peripheral blood. The CDR3 reads CASSLGGTGFSYEQYF. CDR3 bases: TGTGCCAGCAGCTTAGGTGGGACAGGCTTTTCCTACGAGCAGTACTTC.